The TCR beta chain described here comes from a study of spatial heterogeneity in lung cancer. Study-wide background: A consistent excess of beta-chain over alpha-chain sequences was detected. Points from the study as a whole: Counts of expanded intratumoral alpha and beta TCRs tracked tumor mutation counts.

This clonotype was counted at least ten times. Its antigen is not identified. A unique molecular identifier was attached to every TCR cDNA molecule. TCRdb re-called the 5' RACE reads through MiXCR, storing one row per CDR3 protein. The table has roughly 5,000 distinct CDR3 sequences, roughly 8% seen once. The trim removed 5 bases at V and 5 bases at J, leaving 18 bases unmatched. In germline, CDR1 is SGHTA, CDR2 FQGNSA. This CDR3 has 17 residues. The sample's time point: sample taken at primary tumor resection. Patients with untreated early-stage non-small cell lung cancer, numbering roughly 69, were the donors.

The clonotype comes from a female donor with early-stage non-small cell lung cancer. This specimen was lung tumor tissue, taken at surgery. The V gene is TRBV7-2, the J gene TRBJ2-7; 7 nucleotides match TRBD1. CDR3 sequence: CTSSLSVDRVHWDEQYV. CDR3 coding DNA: TGTACCAGCAGCCTGTCGGTTGACAGGGTTCATTGGGACGAGCAGTACGTC.